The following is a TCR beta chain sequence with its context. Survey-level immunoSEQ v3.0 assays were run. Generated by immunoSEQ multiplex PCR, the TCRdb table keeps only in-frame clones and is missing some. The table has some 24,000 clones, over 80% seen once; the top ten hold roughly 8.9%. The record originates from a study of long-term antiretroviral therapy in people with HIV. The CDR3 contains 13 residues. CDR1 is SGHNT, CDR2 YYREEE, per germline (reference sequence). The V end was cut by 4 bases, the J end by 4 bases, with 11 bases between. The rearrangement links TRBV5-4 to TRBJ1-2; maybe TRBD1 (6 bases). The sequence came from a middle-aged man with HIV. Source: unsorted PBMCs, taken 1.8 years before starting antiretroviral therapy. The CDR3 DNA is TGTGCCAGCAGCGGAGGACAGACCTATGGCTACACCTTC. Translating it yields CASSGGQTYGYTF.